This entry lists 2 T cell receptor beta chains sequenced from one sample in a study of cytomegalovirus exposure and HLA in healthy donors. A multiplex PCR was run with 60 Vbeta primers and 13 Jbeta primers. Clones were read by immunoSEQ multiplex PCR, and TCRdb kept only the in-frame ones, dropping some. The table records roughly 100,000 clones, around 84% of them present only once. The sequenced sample was PBMCs. These receptor sequences come from a young man in good health and CMV-seronegative.

The chain has TRBV7-2 and TRBJ2-5; D is uncertain. V was cut by 4 bases and J by 5 bases, with 11 bases left in between. Germline values: CDR1 SGHTA, CDR2 FQGNSA. The CDR3 has 13 residues. Here the CDR3 reads CASSSRVRETQYF. The CDR3 bases are TGTGCCAGCAGCTCCCGAGTGAGGGAGACCCAGTACTTC.

The gene calls are TRBV30 and TRBJ2-7; perhaps TRBD1 as D (6 bases). Trimming removed 2 bases from V and 3 bases from J, with 14 bases in between. Germline-derived CDR1 and CDR2 are GTSNPN and SVGIG (reference sequence). The CDR3 is 14 amino acids. CDR3 sequence reads: CAWSQWGQSYEQYF. In nucleotides, the CDR3 is TGTGCCTGGAGTCAATGGGGGCAGAGCTACGAGCAGTACTTC.